A single sample is the source of the 23 T cell receptor beta chains below, sequenced in a study of shared clonotypes between healthy human individuals. CD45RO-negative, CCR7-selected cells formed the naive CD8 fraction, which excluded terminally differentiated effector memory CD45RA+ cells. Assay: immunoSEQ multiplex PCR; the TCRdb copy retains only in-frame clones and omits some. The data show millions of clones, with approximately 94% seen just once and roughly 1.1% held by the top ten. Sequences were obtained from naive CD8+ T cells sorted from blood. The receptors were sampled from a man younger than 35 in good health.

This clone was counted a single time. V is TRBV10-3 and J is TRBJ2-7; either TRBD1 or TRBD2 may supply D (5 bases each). The CDR3 covers 13 residues. In germline, CDR1 is ENHRY, CDR2 SYGVKD. The V end lost 4 bases, the J end lost 3 bases, and 10 bases lay between the germline ends. CDR3 amino acids: CAISVGTFYEQYF. For the CDR3, the DNA is TGTGCCATCAGTGTGGGGACCTTCTACGAGCAGTACTTC.

The rearrangement links TRBV6-6 to TRBJ1-5; the D is unclear. Trimming stripped 7 bases from V and 8 bases from J, with 21 bases between. The CDR3 has 15 amino acids. The germline V gene has CDR1 MNHNY and CDR2 SVGAGI (reference sequence). The CDR3: CASMGSGAGSEPQHF. The CDR3 DNA reads TGTGCCAGCATGGGTTCGGGCGCGGGATCGGAGCCCCAGCATTTT.

The rearrangement uses TRBV4-2 and TRBJ2-2; TRBD1 is a possible D gene (6 bases). Trimming left V 4 bases short and J 4 bases short, with 16 bases between. The CDR3 has 16 residues. Looked up from germline, CDR1 is LGHNA and CDR2 is YNFKEQ. CDR3 protein: CASSPSRTDSTGELFF. In DNA, the CDR3 is TGTGCCAGCAGCCCGTCCCGGACAGATTCCACCGGGGAGCTGTTTTTT.

Worth noting for this clone: Compared with germline, one end of the junction differs, possibly owing to a read error. The CDR3 coding sequence is TGTGCCCGCAGGGGGGCCGATACCTACGAGCAGTACTTC. This gives the protein CARRGADTYEQYF. The chain carries TRBV2 and TRBJ2-7; the D gene is possibly TRBD1 (7 bases). The CDR3 contains 13 residues. CDR1 and CDR2 from the germline V gene are SNHLY and FYNNEI.

This chain connects TRBV4-1 to TRBJ1-2; 9 bases map to TRBD1. CDR3 size: 17 residues. The germline CDR1 and CDR2 sequences are MGHRA and YSYEKL. The V gene end was trimmed by 0 bases and the J gene end by 5 bases; junction bases not matched to a gene: 10. In nucleotides, the CDR3 is TGCGCCAGCAGCCAAGACCCACCGGGACAGGGACCTTATGGCTACACCTTC. It encodes CASSQDPPGQGPYGYTF.

This chain uses TRBV6-5 with TRBJ2-1, with TRBD2 as a possible D gene (5 bases). In germline, CDR1 is MNHEY, CDR2 SVGAGI. The V gene lost 0 bases and the J gene lost 4 bases, with 13 bases spanning the gap. The length of the CDR3 is 16 residues. The CDR3 here is CASSYSAGLTYNEQFF. The CDR3 DNA is TGTGCCAGCAGTTACTCGGCCGGACTGACGTACAATGAGCAGTTCTTC.

This rearrangement joins TRBV4-3 to TRBJ2-2; the match to TRBD2 covers 7 bases. The CDR3 is made up of 18 amino acids. J was trimmed by 3 bases and V by 0 bases; bases with no gene match: 10. CDR1 LGHNA and CDR2 YSLEER come from the germline V gene. CDR3 region: CASSQDTPGTTYTGELFF. The CDR3 DNA reads TGCGCCAGCAGCCAAGATACCCCCGGGACTACCTACACCGGGGAGCTGTTTTTT.

The chain is built from TRBV11-2 and TRBJ2-7; the match to TRBD1 covers 9 bases. V shed 0 bases, J shed 6 bases, and the junction held 9 bases outside the gene matches. CDR1 SGHAT and CDR2 FQNNGV come from the germline V gene. This CDR3 region has 16 residues. The CDR3, as DNA: TGTGCCAGCAGCTTAGAACAGGGGGCGCCCCCACTCGAGCAGTACTTC. Translating gives CASSLEQGAPPLEQYF.

The chain recombines TRBV7-8 with TRBJ1-5; D is undetermined. Trimming left V 1 base short and J 3 bases short, with 19 bases between. Germline-derived CDR1 and CDR2 are SGHVS and FQNEAQ. There are 18 residues in the CDR3. CDR3 coding DNA: TGTGCCAGCAGCTTAGAACTCATTGGAACAGACATCAATCAGCCCCAGCATTTT. Translation gives CASSLELIGTDINQPQHF.

The rearrangement joins TRBV28 to TRBJ2-3; possible D gene TRBD1, 5 bases. Between the trimmed V and J ends, which lost 8 bases and 2 bases, there was a span of 11 bases. CDR3 size: 13 residues. Germline-derived CDR1 and CDR2 are MDHEN and SYDVKM. Here the CDR3 DNA reads TGTGCCAGCCAACAGGAAAACACAGATACGCAGTATTTT. It encodes CASQQENTDTQYF.

This chain links TRBV11-2 with TRBJ1-1, with D perhaps matching TRBD1 (5 bases). The V end was cut by 0 bases, the J end by 0 bases, with 17 bases between. CDR1 is SGHAT, CDR2 FQNNGV, per germline. There are 18 residues in the CDR3. As DNA, the CDR3 is TGTGCCAGCAGCTTAGATTCGACAGCCGGACTAATGAACACTGAAGCTTTCTTT. It encodes CASSLDSTAGLMNTEAFF.

V and J are TRBV7-9 and TRBJ2-3; a weak D match, TRBD2 (5 bases). The length of the CDR3 is 16 residues. Trimming removed 2 bases at V and 0 bases at J, with 12 bases between. Germline V CDR1 and CDR2: SEHNR, FQNEAQ (reference sequence). The CDR3 loop is CASSLTYGGSTDTQYF. CDR3 bases: TGTGCCAGCAGCTTAACATATGGCGGGAGCACAGATACGCAGTATTTT.

The chain is built from TRBV27 and TRBJ2-7; TRBD2 aligns across 10 bases. V shed 4 bases, J shed 4 bases, and the junction held 7 bases outside the gene matches. The CDR3 contains 15 residues. Germline CDR1 reads MNHEY; CDR2 reads SMNVEV (reference sequence). CDR3 nucleotides: TGTGCCAGCAGTTCACTAGCGGGACTTTTATACGAGCAGTACTTC. Protein sequence: CASSSLAGLLYEQYF.

The chain recombines TRBV29-1 with TRBJ2-2; the D is unclear. V lost 4 bases, J lost 7 bases, and 10 bases lay in between. The germline CDR1 and CDR2 sequences are SQVTM and ANQGSEA. This CDR3 has 12 residues. The CDR3 here is CSVVLGSGELFF. For the CDR3, the DNA is TGCAGCGTTGTTTTGGGAAGCGGGGAGCTGTTTTTT.

This clone was seen a single time. The genes are TRBV27 and TRBJ2-7; possibly TRBD1 for D (6 bases). There are 13 residues in the CDR3. V lost 4 bases, J lost 6 bases, and 13 bases lay in between. The germline CDR1 and CDR2 sequences are MNHEY and SMNVEV (reference sequence). The CDR3 protein is CASSSAGAGEQYF. DNA of the CDR3: TGTGCCAGCAGTTCTGCAGGGGCTGGCGAGCAGTACTTC.

Concerning this clone: Other DNA sequences of this sample code for an identical CDR3. The V call is TRBV7-2, the J call TRBJ2-7, with D unresolved. Trimming shortened V by 2 bases and J by 4 bases, and 6 bases separated the two germline ends. Per the germline V gene, CDR1 is SGHTA and CDR2 is FQGNSA. CDR3 length: 12 amino acids. The CDR3 is CASSLSVYEQYF. In nucleotides, the CDR3 is TGTGCCAGCAGCTTATCTGTTTACGAGCAGTACTTC.

The J gene is TRBJ2-4, the V gene TRBV28; D is possibly TRBD1 or TRBD2 (5 bases each). From germline, CDR1 is MDHEN and CDR2 SYDVKM. Trimming pared 2 bases from V and 2 bases from J, leaving 13 bases between. This CDR3 region has 16 residues. The CDR3 here is CASSLTVGDPKNIQYF. The CDR3 bases are TGTGCCAGCAGTTTAACTGTGGGGGACCCCAAAAACATTCAGTACTTC.

The gene calls are TRBV6-1 and TRBJ1-2; D might be TRBD1 (5 bases). The CDR3 contains 12 residues. CDR1 is MNHNS and CDR2 is SASEGT in the germline V gene. V was shortened by 4 bases and J by 5 bases, with 8 bases between the two germline ends. The CDR3 nucleotides read TGTGCCAGCAGTGTCCAGGGTTATGGCTACACCTTC. It translates to CASSVQGYGYTF.

This rearrangement joins TRBV19 to TRBJ2-1, with a tentative D call TRBD2 (6 bases). V was shortened by 3 bases and J by 5 bases, with 11 bases between the two germline ends. This CDR3 has 14 residues. The germline CDR1 and CDR2 sequences are LNHDA and SQIVND (reference sequence). CDR3: CASSIRRANNEQFF. Here the CDR3 DNA reads TGTGCCAGTAGTATCAGGAGGGCAAACAATGAGCAGTTCTTC.

The gene calls are TRBV2 and TRBJ2-7; the D gene is possibly TRBD1 (6 bases). CDR3 length: 13 residues. Germline V gene data show CDR1 as SNHLY and CDR2 as FYNNEI. V dropped 8 bases and J dropped 1 base, with 12 bases sitting between them. CDR3 loop: CASRDRISYEQYF. DNA of the CDR3: TGTGCCAGCCGCGACAGGATTTCCTACGAGCAGTACTTC.

This clone was seen once. J is TRBJ2-1 and V is TRBV28; 10 bases are a match to TRBD1. This CDR3 has 20 residues. CDR1 MDHEN and CDR2 SYDVKM come from the germline V gene. J was trimmed by 4 bases and V by 5 bases; bases with no gene match: 20. Written as DNA, the CDR3 is TGTGCCAGCAGTCCCAATGGGTACCGGGACAGGGGACCTACATACAATGAGCAGTTCTTC. Encoded protein: CASSPNGYRDRGPTYNEQFF.

The chain joins TRBV9 to TRBJ2-2, with D perhaps TRBD2 (7 bases). Germline CDR1 is SGDLS and CDR2 is YYNGEE. The CDR3 contains 17 residues. V dropped 0 bases and J dropped 4 bases, with 16 bases sitting between them. The CDR3 DNA follows: TGTGCCAGCAGCGTAGAGGTCCGGGGGGCGAGCACCGGGGAGCTGTTTTTT. It yields the protein CASSVEVRGASTGELFF.

The rearrangement links TRBV5-6 to TRBJ2-1; 10 bases fit TRBD1. The CDR3 loop spans 15 amino acids. V lost 2 bases and J lost 8; bases outside the gene matches: 7. CDR1 and CDR2 from the germline V gene are SGHDT and YYEEEE. This chain's CDR3 is CASSFNDRGLDEQFF. Written as DNA, the CDR3 is TGTGCCAGCAGCTTCAACGACAGGGGGCTTGATGAGCAGTTCTTC.